This section outlines one T cell receptor beta chain sequence together with its context. Its antigen is still unknown. The study isolated at least 7 million PBMCs from each sample. The sample belongs to a study of blood T cells in healthy people across ages. Primed by a sample-barcoded 5' primer and a J-beta primer mix, a second PCR proceeded for about 7 to 12 cycles. Each cDNA molecule, via a template-switch adaptor with 12 random nucleotides, was tagged. Using its own MiXCR run on the 5' RACE reads, TCRdb lists one record per CDR3 protein. Among about 730,000 distinct CDR3 sequences, approximately 39% were seen once, and the ten largest hold roughly 19%. Study results and caveats: Greater diversity and more naive CD4+ cells were seen in long-lived donors than in aged donors.

Germline V gives CDR1 SEHNR, CDR2 FQNEAQ (reference sequence). After removal of 5 bases from V and 2 bases from J, the junction contained 12 bases not matched to a gene. The length of the CDR3 is 16 residues. This TCR was sampled from a woman aged 55-69 years in good health. This chain links TRBV7-9 with TRBJ2-7; 7 positions agree with TRBD1. The material sequenced was blood. In DNA form, the CDR3 reads TGTGCCAGCAGCAGGGGACAGATGACTACCGCCTACGAGCAGTACTTC. It codes for CASSRGQMTTAYEQYF.